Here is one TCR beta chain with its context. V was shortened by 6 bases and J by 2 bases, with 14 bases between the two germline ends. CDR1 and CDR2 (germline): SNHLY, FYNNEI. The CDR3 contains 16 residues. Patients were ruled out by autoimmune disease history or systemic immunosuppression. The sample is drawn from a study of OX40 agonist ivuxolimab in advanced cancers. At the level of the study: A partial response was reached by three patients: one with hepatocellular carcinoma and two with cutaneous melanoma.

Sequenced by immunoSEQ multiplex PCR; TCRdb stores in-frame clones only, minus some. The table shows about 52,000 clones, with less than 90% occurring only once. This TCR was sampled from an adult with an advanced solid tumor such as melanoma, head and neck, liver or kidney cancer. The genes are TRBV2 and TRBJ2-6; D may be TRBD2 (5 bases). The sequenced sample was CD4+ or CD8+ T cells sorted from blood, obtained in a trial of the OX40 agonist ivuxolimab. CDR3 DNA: TGTGCCAGCAGCGTACATGAGGGAACTGGGGCCAACGTCCTGACTTTC. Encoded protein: CASSVHEGTGANVLTF.